This T cell receptor beta chain was identified during a study of vaccination and CD4 T cells after COVID-19. Details on this clonotype: Its antigen is undetermined.

With the Oncomine TCR Beta short-read assay, DNA from cultured CD4+ T cells was sequenced. MiXCR, applied by TCRdb to the PCR reads, yields one record per CDR3 protein. The data contain about 13,000 distinct CDR3 sequences, more than 45% of them singletons. Trimming took off 7 bases at V and 4 bases at J, with 19 bases between the two ends. Germline V gene lookup returns CDR1 SGHVS and CDR2 FQNEAQ. The CDR3 spans 15 residues. Noted treatment: roughly ten-day PBMC culture with coronavirus spike peptide pools or control peptides (ViraFEST assay). Per-well cultures of two million PBMCs received about 10 IU/ml IL-2 and 9 to 10 ug/ml peptide pools.

The sequence was collected from a human donor who had recovered from COVID-19. This chain joins TRBV7-8 and TRBJ1-2; D not resolved. The source material was CD4+ T cells from blood, cultured in vitro. The chain's CDR3 is CASKSSDGFSYGYTF. The CDR3 bases are TGTGCCAGCAAATCGAGCGACGGATTCTCCTATGGCTACACCTTC.